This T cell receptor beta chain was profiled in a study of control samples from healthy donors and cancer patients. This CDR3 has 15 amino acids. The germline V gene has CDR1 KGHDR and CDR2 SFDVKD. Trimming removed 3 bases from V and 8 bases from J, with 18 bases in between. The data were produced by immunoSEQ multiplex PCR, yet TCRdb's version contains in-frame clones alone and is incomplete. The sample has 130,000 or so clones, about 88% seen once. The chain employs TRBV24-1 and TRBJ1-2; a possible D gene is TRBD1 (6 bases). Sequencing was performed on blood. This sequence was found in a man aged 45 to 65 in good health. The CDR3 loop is CATSDPITGSGGYTF. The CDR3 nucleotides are TGTGCCACCAGTGATCCTATAACAGGGTCCGGCGGCTACACCTTC.